These 23 T cell receptor beta chains were all obtained from the same sample, sequenced in a study of sequential checkpoint blockade in melanoma. Treatment described: randomized to nivolumab then ipilimumab (arm A) or the reverse (arm B). Sequencing used immunoSEQ multiplex PCR; TCRdb keeps in-frame clones, though not all of them. Of approximately 28,000 clones listed, around nine tenths were seen once; the top ten hold 12% to 15%. The specimen was CD8+ T cells sorted from blood (inferred from file names), collected from a patient given nivolumab and ipilimumab in sequence. The receptor source for this set is a human donor with melanoma.

V is TRBV9 and J is TRBJ2-3; 10 bases match TRBD2. CDR1 is SGDLS, CDR2 YYNGEE, per germline. This CDR3 is built from 17 residues. V lost 0 bases, J lost 1 base, and 5 bases stayed unmatched. CDR3: CASSVVGLAGGTDTQYF. CDR3 DNA: TGTGCCAGCAGCGTAGTGGGCCTAGCGGGGGGCACAGATACGCAGTATTTT.

This chain joins TRBV9 and TRBJ1-2; 9 bases agree with TRBD1. Germline assignment: CDR1 SGDLS and CDR2 YYNGEE. The CDR3 totals 14 residues. V was clipped by 4 bases and J by 6 bases; unmatched bases: 7. The CDR3 sequence is CASSPWTGAHGYTF. The CDR3 DNA reads as TGTGCCAGCAGCCCATGGACAGGGGCCCATGGCTACACCTTC.

This clone has only one observation. The CDR3 coding sequence is TGTGCCAGCAGCTCCACAGGGGGCCCGCGGGAGACCCAGTACTTC. This encodes CASSSTGGPRETQYF. The chain uses TRBV11-2 and TRBJ2-5, with TRBD1 identical over 9 bases. V shed 4 bases, J shed 5 bases, and the junction held 8 bases outside the gene matches. There are 15 residues in the CDR3. Germline loops: CDR1 SGHAT, CDR2 FQNNGV.

The V gene is TRBV4-3, the J gene TRBJ1-5; maybe TRBD1 (6 bases). The length of the CDR3 is 15 residues. The V gene's germline CDR1 is LGHNA and CDR2 YSLEER. Deletions cut 0 bases from V and 3 bases from J, with 9 bases between. DNA of the CDR3: TGCGCCAGCAGCCAAGATAGGACAGACAATCAGCCCCAGCATTTT. Translating gives CASSQDRTDNQPQHF.

This chain links TRBV7-3 with TRBJ2-1; 8 bases agree with TRBD1. V gave up 5 bases and J gave up 8 bases; unmatched junction bases: 8. Germline CDR1 and CDR2: SGHTA and FQGTGA. The CDR3 consists of 14 residues. The CDR3 region has the DNA TGTGCCAGCAGCCTTATGGGACAGGAGTATGAGCAGTTCTTC. Protein product: CASSLMGQEYEQFF. Looking up the rest from reference TRBV7-3 and TRBJ2-1 gives the full variable domain: GAGVSQTPSNKVTEKGKYVELRCDPISGHTALYWYRQSLGQGPEFLIYFQGTGAADDSGLPNDRFFAVRPEGSVSTLKIQRTERGDSAVYLCASSLMGQEYEQFFGPGTRLTVL.

Concerning this clone: A junction boundary mismatches the germline segment, possibly from a read error. J is TRBJ2-1 and V is TRBV27; the match to TRBD1 covers 9 bases. This CDR3 has 14 amino acids. Germline-derived CDR1 and CDR2 are MNHEY and SMNVEV (reference sequence). Written as DNA, the CDR3 is TGTGCCAGCAGTTTAGGGACAGGGTACACTGAGCAGTTCTTC. Amino acid sequence: CASSLGTGYTEQFF.

This clone was picked up one time. J is TRBJ1-1 and V is TRBV19, with D tentatively TRBD1 (5 bases). Germline assignment: CDR1 LNHDA and CDR2 SQIVND (reference sequence). The CDR3 is made up of 14 amino acids. Trimming cost V 4 bases and J 3 bases, with 12 bases left between them. The CDR3 loop reads CASSNPWGDTEAFF. For the CDR3, the DNA is TGTGCCAGTAGTAATCCGTGGGGGGACACTGAAGCTTTCTTT.

The V gene is TRBV27, the J gene TRBJ2-7; the match to TRBD2 covers 12 bases. The germline CDR1 and CDR2 sequences are MNHEY and SMNVEV (reference sequence). Trimming took 3 bases from V and 4 from J; bases not matched to a gene: 7. The CDR3 has 16 amino acids. In DNA form, the CDR3 reads TGTGCCAGCAGTTTCTCATCCGGGACTAGCGGGTACGAGCAGTACTTC. Its protein product is CASSFSSGTSGYEQYF.

This rearrangement joins TRBV7-3 to TRBJ2-2, with TRBD2 matching over 10 bases. This CDR3 contains 17 residues. The J segment lost 4 bases and the V segment lost 3 bases, leaving 8 bases of the junction unmatched. Germline CDR1 SGHTA, CDR2 FQGTGA. The DNA of the CDR3 is TGTGCCAGCAGCTTGGAAGCGGGGGGGCGTATCACCGGGGAGCTGTTTTTT. This translates into CASSLEAGGRITGELFF.

The chain carries TRBV7-2 and TRBJ2-5, with 10 bases matching TRBD2. The closer fit of TRBJ2-7 to the DNA end suggests the J call may be wrong. The CDR3 is 18 residues long. Germline CDR1 is SGHTA and CDR2 is FQGNSA. The CDR3 protein is CASSLEGTSDDFSYEQYF. The CDR3 DNA sequence: TGTGCCAGCAGCTTAGAAGGGACTAGCGATGATTTCTCCTACGAGCAGTACTTC.

The rearrangement uses TRBV9 and TRBJ2-3; D call uncertain. CDR1 and CDR2 from the germline V gene are SGDLS and YYNGEE. The CDR3 is made up of 13 amino acids. The V end was cut by 2 bases, the J end by 2 bases, with 6 bases between. CDR3 residues: CASSVSITDTQYF. In DNA form, the CDR3 reads TGTGCCAGCAGCGTGTCTATCACAGATACGCAGTATTTT.

The chain is built from TRBV6-5 and TRBJ2-7; D not certain. V lost 2 bases, J lost 4 bases, and 9 bases lay in between. CDR3 size: 13 residues. Germline values: CDR1 MNHEY, CDR2 SVGAGI. The CDR3 region is CASSYALEYEQYF. The CDR3 region has the DNA TGTGCCAGCAGTTACGCACTGGAGTACGAGCAGTACTTC.

The chain employs TRBV7-9 and TRBJ1-1; D might be TRBD1 (6 bases). The length of the CDR3 is 15 residues. Germline lookup yields CDR1 SEHNR and CDR2 FQNEAQ (reference sequence). Trimming left V 3 bases short and J 3 bases short, with 14 bases between. The chain's CDR3 is CASSFDGGPDTEAFF. In nucleotides, the CDR3 is TGTGCCAGCAGCTTCGACGGGGGGCCGGACACTGAAGCTTTCTTT.

The rearrangement joins TRBV28 to TRBJ1-1, with a tentative D call TRBD1 (6 bases). Deletions cut 3 bases from V and 3 bases from J, with 11 bases between. This CDR3 contains 14 residues. Germline V gene lookup returns CDR1 MDHEN and CDR2 SYDVKM. For the CDR3, the DNA is TGTGCCAGCAGTTTTGGGGGGGGCTACACTGAAGCTTTCTTT. This codes for CASSFGGGYTEAFF.

The chain joins TRBV13 to TRBJ2-1; 9 nucleotides match TRBD2. Germline CDR1 is PRHDT and CDR2 is FYEKMQ (reference sequence). The J segment lost 4 bases and the V segment lost 5 bases, leaving 6 bases of the junction unmatched. CDR3 length equals 15 residues. The CDR3 here is CASSISGRSYNEQFF. CDR3 in DNA: TGTGCCAGCAGCATTAGCGGGAGATCTTACAATGAGCAGTTCTTC.

To note about this clone: Other nucleotide sequences in the sample specify the same CDR3. The chain employs TRBV9 and TRBJ2-3; a weak D match, TRBD2 (6 bases). The CDR3 contains 14 residues. V shed 4 bases and J shed 6 bases, with 15 bases lying between them. Germline V gives CDR1 SGDLS, CDR2 YYNGEE. The CDR3 reads CASSRALGRDTQYF. CDR3 in DNA: TGTGCCAGCAGCCGGGCCTTGGGGAGGGATACGCAGTATTTT.

The chain links TRBV27 to TRBJ2-2; D perhaps matches TRBD2 (6 bases). This CDR3 has 14 amino acids. The V end lost 3 bases, the J end lost 2 bases, and 7 bases lay between the germline ends. Per the germline V gene, CDR1 is MNHEY and CDR2 is SMNVEV (reference sequence). The CDR3 nucleotides are TGTGCCAGCAGTTTCGGGAGAAACACCGGGGAGCTGTTTTTT. Translation: CASSFGRNTGELFF.

This chain links TRBV4-1 with TRBJ2-3; no firm D call. Germline loops: CDR1 MGHRA, CDR2 YSYEKL. Trimming took off 0 bases at V and 2 bases at J, with 12 bases between the two ends. This CDR3 has 16 amino acids. CDR3 protein: CASSQDRNRATDTQYF. CDR3 DNA: TGCGCCAGCAGCCAAGATCGAAACAGAGCCACAGATACGCAGTATTTT.

J is TRBJ2-1 and V is TRBV27; D gene uncertain. The germline CDR1 and CDR2 sequences are MNHEY and SMNVEV (reference sequence). CDR3 length: 13 residues. V shed 3 bases and J shed 2 bases, with 5 bases lying between them. The CDR3 nucleotides read TGTGCCAGCAGTTTTGGGCCCTACAATGAGCAGTTCTTC. This sequence encodes CASSFGPYNEQFF.

V usage is TRBV7-9 and J usage is TRBJ2-1, with a tentative D call TRBD2 (6 bases). V lost 2 bases and J lost 10, with 24 bases in between. In germline, CDR1 is SEHNR, CDR2 FQNEAQ (reference sequence). This CDR3 is 17 amino acids long. This CDR3 is CASSLRGTPWESGEQFF. In DNA, the CDR3 is TGTGCCAGCAGCTTACGAGGGACGCCTTGGGAGAGCGGGGAGCAGTTCTTC.

This chain joins TRBV6-6 and TRBJ2-5; 12 bases are shared with TRBD1. V was pared by 2 bases and J by 11 bases, with 9 bases of the junction left unmatched. The CDR3 is 15 residues long. CDR1 is MNHNY, CDR2 SVGAGI, per germline (reference sequence). DNA of the CDR3: TGTGCCAGCAGTTACATGGGACAGGGGGCGAGGGAGCAGTACTTC. Its protein is CASSYMGQGAREQYF.

The chain employs TRBV28 and TRBJ1-1; unclear D gene. Germline CDR1 reads MDHEN; CDR2 reads SYDVKM. CDR3 size: 13 residues. With 6 bases removed from V and 3 bases from J, the gap between germline ends came to 11 bases. The CDR3 DNA sequence: TGTGCCAGCAGGATAGAGGATCACACTGAAGCTTTCTTT. It translates to CASRIEDHTEAFF.

V and J are TRBV29-1 and TRBJ2-3; no reliable D call. This CDR3 is built from 11 residues. Germline values: CDR1 SQVTM, CDR2 ANQGSEA. V was pared by 6 bases and J by 6 bases, with 10 bases between. CDR3 sequence: CSVPIADTQYF. The CDR3 bases are TGCAGCGTCCCTATTGCCGATACGCAGTATTTT.